The clone carrying this TCR beta chain was detected a few times. This sample is drawn from a study of patients and donors after allogeneic stem cell transplantation. TCRdb redid the calling of the RT-PCR reads with MiXCR, one entry per CDR3 protein. The sample has some 960,000 distinct CDR3 sequences, roughly 18% seen once. Germline-derived CDR1 and CDR2 are MNHEY and SMNVEV (reference sequence). Trimming pared 4 bases from V and 6 bases from J, leaving 11 bases between. This CDR3 has 13 residues. This rearrangement joins TRBV27 to TRBJ2-3; D is ambiguous. The sample consisted of blood, either unsorted or a sorted T cell fraction (not recorded which). The origin of this receptor is a human donor who was either an allogeneic HSCT recipient or a stem cell or donor lymphocyte infusion donor (not recorded which). It is not recorded whose cells these are; they may come from a transplant donor. DNA of the CDR3: TGTGCCAGCAGTTCTACCTCTCCGGATACGCAGTATTTT. This encodes CASSSTSPDTQYF.